Shown below are 8 T cell receptor beta chains from a single sample sequenced in a study of cytomegalovirus exposure and HLA in healthy donors. Sequenced by immunoSEQ multiplex PCR; TCRdb stores in-frame clones only, minus some. The sample shows a few hundred thousand clones, around 90% of them seen only once. The sample taken for sequencing was PBMCs. These receptor sequences come from a man aged 30-40 years in good health and CMV-seronegative.

A remark on this clone: Additional DNA sequences in this sample encode the identical CDR3. The CDR3 sequence: CASSLAGQPQHF. CDR3 sequence (DNA): TGTGCCAGCAGCTTAGCGGGCCAGCCCCAGCATTTT. This chain joins TRBV7-9 and TRBJ1-5, with unresolved D. This CDR3 is 12 amino acids long. In germline, CDR1 is SEHNR, CDR2 FQNEAQ (reference sequence). Deletions cut 0 bases from V and 7 bases from J, with 4 bases between.

The gene calls are TRBV5-4 and TRBJ2-2, with 8 bases lining up with TRBD1. This CDR3 contains 16 residues. The V segment lost 4 bases and the J segment 3 bases; nucleotides outside the gene matches: 8. The germline CDR1 and CDR2 sequences are SGHNT and YYREEE (reference sequence). CDR3 loop: CASSDGDRSYTGELFF. DNA for the CDR3: TGTGCCAGCAGCGACGGGGACAGGTCGTACACCGGGGAGCTGTTTTTT.

The rearrangement uses TRBV2 and TRBJ1-2, with D perhaps TRBD1 (6 bases). V gave up 7 bases and J gave up 5 bases, with 17 bases separating them. The CDR3 spans 14 residues. The germline V gene has CDR1 SNHLY and CDR2 FYNNEI. CDR3 in DNA: TGTGCCAGCACAACCGAGGGGGTTGGGTATGGCTACACCTTC. Residues: CASTTEGVGYGYTF.

The J gene is TRBJ1-2, the V gene TRBV6-1; TRBD1 matches at 12 bases. There are 14 residues in the CDR3. Losses at the gene ends were 8 bases for V and 5 bases for J; bases not matched to a gene: 6. Germline CDR1 MNHNS, CDR2 SASEGT. CDR3 loop: CASRDRGQGYGYTF. Here the CDR3 DNA reads TGTGCCAGCCGGGACAGGGGGCAAGGGTATGGCTACACCTTC.

V gene TRBV5-1 combines with J gene TRBJ2-3; 8 nucleotides agree with TRBD2. V gave up 4 bases and J gave up 1 base; unmatched junction bases: 8. This CDR3 is 16 amino acids long. Germline V lookup: CDR1 SGHRS, CDR2 YFSETQ. The CDR3 sequence: CASSRTRGGGTDTQYF. The CDR3 DNA reads as TGCGCCAGCAGCCGCACACGGGGGGGCGGCACAGATACGCAGTATTTT.

This clone was seen more than once but under ten times. This sample includes further DNA sequences coding for the same CDR3. The chain combines TRBV27 with TRBJ1-5; D call uncertain. From germline, CDR1 is MNHEY and CDR2 SMNVEV (reference sequence). Trimming removed 6 bases at V and 1 base at J, with 10 bases between. This CDR3 comprises 14 residues. The chain's CDR3 is CASSSSGSNQPQHF. CDR3 nucleotide sequence: TGTGCCAGCAGCTCGTCCGGGAGCAATCAGCCCCAGCATTTT.

The rearrangement joins TRBV2 to TRBJ2-1; unclear D gene. V was cut by 3 bases and J by 2 bases, with 11 bases left in between. The CDR3 is made up of 15 amino acids. Germline CDR1 SNHLY, CDR2 FYNNEI. Here the CDR3 DNA reads TGTGCCAGCAGTGAGTTTTACAGTCCCTACAATGAGCAGTTCTTC. Translation: CASSEFYSPYNEQFF.

The chain has TRBV11-2 and TRBJ1-1, with D hard to call. CDR3 length equals 13 residues. Germline CDR1 SGHAT, CDR2 FQNNGV. Trimming stripped 3 bases from V and 2 bases from J, with 7 bases between. The DNA of the CDR3 is TGTGCCAGCAGCTTGTACAGAAACACTGAAGCTTTCTTT. This sequence encodes CASSLYRNTEAFF. The variable domain in full, completed from reference TRBV11-2 and TRBJ1-1, reads EAGVAQSPRYKIIEKRQSVAFWCNPISGHATLYWYQQILGQGPKLLIQFQNNGVVDDSQLPKDRFSAERLKGVDSTLKIQPAKLEDSAVYLCASSLYRNTEAFFGQGTRLTVV.